The 26 T cell receptor beta chains below were found in one sample sequenced in a study of cytomegalovirus exposure and HLA in healthy donors. The study ran its PCR with 60 Vbeta and 13 Jbeta primers. Sequenced by immunoSEQ multiplex PCR; TCRdb stores in-frame clones only, minus some. The table includes 150,000 to 200,000 clones, roughly 85% detected once. Sequenced material: PBMCs. The origin of the receptors is a woman aged 40 to 55 in good health and CMV-seronegative.

There are a few counts of this clone. The V gene is TRBV2, the J gene TRBJ1-4, with D tentatively TRBD1 (6 bases). The CDR3 runs to 17 residues. CDR1 is SNHLY, CDR2 FYNNEI, per germline. Trimming stripped 4 bases from V and 4 bases from J, with 19 bases between. The CDR3 DNA reads TGTGCCAGCAGTGGTTCCGATCCGGGACACCATAATGAAAAACTGTTTTTT. Protein sequence: CASSGSDPGHHNEKLFF. Complete variable domain (other parts from reference TRBV2 and TRBJ1-4): EPEVTQTPSHQVTQMGQEVILRCVPISNHLYFYWYRQILGQKVEFLVSFYNNEISEKSEIFDDQFSVERPDGSNFTLKIRSTKLEDSAMYFCASSGSDPGHHNEKLFFGSGTQLSVL.

This clone was detected once. The rearrangement links TRBV6-1 to TRBJ1-1; no reliable D call. This CDR3 has 11 residues. Trimming shortened V by 7 bases and J by 5 bases, and 8 bases separated the two germline ends. In germline, CDR1 is MNHNS, CDR2 SASEGT. The CDR3 is CASTKSTEAFF. The CDR3 region has the DNA TGTGCCAGCACTAAATCAACTGAAGCTTTCTTT.

This clone was seen a few times. This sequence joins TRBV10-3 and TRBJ2-7; possible D gene TRBD1, 5 bases. This CDR3 is built from 14 residues. From germline, CDR1 is ENHRY and CDR2 SYGVKD. V lost 3 bases and J 2 bases, leaving 11 bases between the germline ends. This CDR3 is CAISDQGPAYEQYF. The DNA of the CDR3 is TGTGCCATCAGTGATCAGGGCCCAGCCTACGAGCAGTACTTC.

This chain joins TRBV9 and TRBJ2-7, with 10 bases that match TRBD2. The CDR3 totals 12 residues. Per germline, CDR1 SGDLS and CDR2 YYNGEE. J was trimmed by 4 bases and V by 8 bases; bases with no gene match: 3. CDR3 sequence (DNA): TGTGCCAGTTCGACTAGCGGGTACGAGCAGTACTTC. This codes for CASSTSGYEQYF.

This chain links TRBV11-1 with TRBJ2-5; TRBD1 might be the D (5 bases). Germline values: CDR1 SGHAT, CDR2 FQDESV (reference sequence). The CDR3 consists of 13 residues. Trimming took off 11 bases at V and 5 bases at J, with 18 bases between the two ends. This chain's CDR3 is CAGTTGLRETQYF. Here the CDR3 DNA reads TGTGCCGGCACCACAGGTCTTCGGGAGACCCAGTACTTC.

J is TRBJ2-7 and V is TRBV6-5; 8 nucleotides agree with TRBD1. The CDR3 loop spans 13 amino acids. Losses at the gene ends were 8 bases for V and 3 bases for J; bases not matched to a gene: 6. Per germline, CDR1 MNHEY and CDR2 SVGAGI. The CDR3 DNA sequence: TGTGCCAGCGGACTTGGACAGGGCTACGAGCAGTACTTC. This encodes CASGLGQGYEQYF.

This clone is a singleton in its sample. The rearrangement joins TRBV30 to TRBJ2-7; a possible D gene is TRBD2 (5 bases). The CDR3 runs to 14 residues. V lost 2 bases to trimming and J lost 7 bases, with 18 bases between them. Looked up from germline, CDR1 is GTSNPN and CDR2 is SVGIG (reference sequence). The CDR3 DNA follows: TGTGCCTGGAGTAGGGCGCTGGGAACGGGGGAGCAGTACTTC. It translates to CAWSRALGTGEQYF.

The chain carries TRBV5-8 and TRBJ1-2; 8 nucleotides match TRBD1. The CDR3 loop spans 15 amino acids. Looked up from germline, CDR1 is SGHTS and CDR2 is YDEGEE. The V gene end was trimmed by 3 bases and the J gene end by 4 bases; junction bases not matched to a gene: 8. CDR3 nucleotide sequence: TGTGCCAGCAGCTCGGGACAGGCGGCTTTCTATGGCTACACCTTC. As protein: CASSSGQAAFYGYTF.

The sample holds one count of this clone. CDR3 nucleotide sequence: TGTGCCAGCAGTTACCGTACTAGCGGAGAGACCCAGTACTTC. This translates into CASSYRTSGETQYF. The chain uses TRBV6-5 and TRBJ2-5, with 8 bases matching TRBD2. Germline assignment: CDR1 MNHEY and CDR2 SVGAGI. V trimming: 2 bases; J trimming: 4 bases; junction bases outside the gene matches: 3. The CDR3 covers 14 residues.

V usage is TRBV9 and J usage is TRBJ2-7; weak D call: TRBD1 (5 bases). The CDR3 length is 14 residues. Trimming cost V 0 bases and J 6 bases, with 13 bases left between them. Germline V gives CDR1 SGDLS, CDR2 YYNGEE. CDR3 DNA sequence: TGTGCCAGCAGCGTAGAGACGACAGACACCGAGCAGTACTTC. It specifies CASSVETTDTEQYF.

J is TRBJ2-7 and V is TRBV5-1, with 10 bases aligning to TRBD1. The germline gives CDR1 SGHRS, CDR2 YFSETQ. J lost 6 bases, V lost 4 bases, and 7 bases had no gene match. The CDR3 spans 14 residues. Here the CDR3 reads CASSPDWDRGEQYF. CDR3 coding DNA: TGCGCCAGCAGCCCTGACTGGGACAGGGGCGAGCAGTACTTC.

The J gene is TRBJ1-1, the V gene TRBV5-6; the D gene is possibly TRBD1 (6 bases). The CDR3 sequence is 14 residues long. V was trimmed by 4 bases and J by 1 base, leaving 11 bases between them. Looked up from germline, CDR1 is SGHDT and CDR2 is YYEEEE. The CDR3 sequence: CASSISGANTEAFF. The CDR3 region has the DNA TGTGCCAGCAGCATATCAGGGGCGAACACTGAAGCTTTCTTT.

The V gene is TRBV5-1, the J gene TRBJ2-5, with 8 bases aligning to TRBD2. Germline lookup yields CDR1 SGHRS and CDR2 YFSETQ. The trim removed 3 bases at V and 5 bases at J, leaving 9 bases unmatched. The CDR3 loop spans 15 amino acids. CDR3 sequence: CASSSGRRGAETQYF. CDR3 nucleotide sequence: TGCGCCAGCAGCTCCGGTAGGCGGGGGGCCGAGACCCAGTACTTC.

Regarding this clone: Sequence at one end of the junction differs from germline and may be a read error. Other DNA sequences in this specimen translate into the identical CDR3. The CDR3 protein is CASSSGTGLMNTEAFF. DNA of the CDR3: TGCGCCAGCAGCTCCGGGACAGGGTTAATGAACACTGAAGCTTTCTTT. The J gene is TRBJ1-1, the V gene TRBV5-6, with 9 bases lining up with TRBD1. Germline V gene lookup returns CDR1 SGHDT and CDR2 YYEEEE. CDR3 size: 16 residues.

The chain combines TRBV18 with TRBJ2-5; the match to TRBD2 covers 9 bases. The CDR3 is made up of 15 amino acids. CDR1 is KGHSH and CDR2 is LQKENI in the germline V gene. J was trimmed by 1 base and V by 1 base; bases with no gene match: 1. The CDR3 DNA is TGTGCCAGCTCACCACTAGCGGGGGCCCAAGAGACCCAGTACTTC. This gives the protein CASSPLAGAQETQYF.

The J gene is TRBJ2-3, the V gene TRBV19; perhaps TRBD2 as D (6 bases). Looked up from germline, CDR1 is LNHDA and CDR2 is SQIVND (reference sequence). The CDR3 is made up of 15 amino acids. The V and J ends lost 4 bases and 4 bases respectively, with 15 bases between them. As DNA, the CDR3 is TGTGCCAGTAGTAACAGCGGGCATAGGTCAGATACGCAGTATTTT. This translates into CASSNSGHRSDTQYF.

DNA of the CDR3: TGCGCCAGCAGCTTGGGTCTCGGAGGGGCCTACGAGCAGTACTTC. It translates to CASSLGLGGAYEQYF. This sequence joins TRBV5-1 and TRBJ2-7, with TRBD2 as a possible D gene (6 bases). Germline CDR1 reads SGHRS; CDR2 reads YFSETQ. The CDR3 extends over 15 amino acids. V dropped 0 bases and J dropped 2 bases, with 12 bases sitting between them.

The genes are TRBV6-1 and TRBJ2-2; D not certain. CDR1 is MNHNS and CDR2 is SASEGT in the germline V gene. V dropped 2 bases and J dropped 6 bases, with 10 bases sitting between them. The CDR3 covers 14 residues. CDR3 bases: TGTGCCAGCAGTGAAACATTGTGGTCCGGGGAGCTGTTTTTT. Protein product: CASSETLWSGELFF.

The chain uses TRBV9 and TRBJ2-7; 7 bases line up with TRBD2. Germline-derived CDR1 and CDR2 are SGDLS and YYNGEE. The V segment lost 3 bases and the J segment 3 bases; nucleotides outside the gene matches: 15. There are 17 residues in the CDR3. This CDR3 is CASSAPRTSRAFYEQYF. The CDR3 DNA reads TGTGCCAGCAGCGCCCCCCGGACTAGTAGGGCCTTCTACGAGCAGTACTTC.

With regard to this clone: Germline and junction disagree at one end, which may indicate a read error. V and J are TRBV28 and TRBJ1-2; perhaps TRBD1 as D (5 bases). Germline CDR1 is MDHEN and CDR2 is SYDVKM. This CDR3 contains 13 residues. Here the CDR3 DNA reads TGTGCCAGCTCCCCCAGCGGGGGGGTAGGCTACCCCTTC. Translation gives CASSPSGGVGYPF.

This clone was detected only a few times. This chain joins TRBV10-1 and TRBJ1-1, with TRBD1 matching 8 bases. The germline gives CDR1 WNHNN, CDR2 SYGVQD (reference sequence). V lost 6 bases to trimming and J lost 1 base; unmatched junction nucleotides: 10. The CDR3 extends over 16 amino acids. In DNA form, the CDR3 reads TGCGCCAGCAGGCCCCGACAGGGGAGTTCGAACACTGAAGCTTTCTTT. As protein: CASRPRQGSSNTEAFF.

The chain carries TRBV27 and TRBJ1-1, with D tentatively TRBD1 (6 bases). V dropped 5 bases and J dropped 1 base, with 14 bases sitting between them. Germline CDR1 is MNHEY and CDR2 is SMNVEV (reference sequence). The CDR3 covers 15 residues. CDR3 nucleotide sequence: TGTGCCAGCAGTGTAACAGGGACGAGGAACACTGAAGCTTTCTTT. Its protein is CASSVTGTRNTEAFF.

The chain joins TRBV5-1 to TRBJ2-7, with D unresolved. The CDR3 contains 15 residues. The V and J ends lost 0 bases and 0 bases respectively, with 10 bases between them. Germline values: CDR1 SGHRS, CDR2 YFSETQ. The CDR3 is CASSLEPRTSYEQYF. The CDR3 bases are TGCGCCAGCAGCTTGGAGCCGCGAACCTCCTACGAGCAGTACTTC.

This chain links TRBV19 with TRBJ2-3; 13 bases map to TRBD2. With V trimmed by 5 bases and J by 5 bases, 10 bases remained unmatched. In germline, CDR1 is LNHDA, CDR2 SQIVND (reference sequence). The length of the CDR3 is 17 residues. The CDR3 region is CASSLRTSGSQGDTQYF. The CDR3 region has the DNA TGTGCCAGTAGTCTACGGACTAGCGGGAGTCAAGGAGATACGCAGTATTTT.

This clone was seen more than once but under ten times. The chain carries TRBV7-9 and TRBJ1-2, with a possible D match to TRBD1 (5 bases). Trimming pared 0 bases from V and 7 bases from J, leaving 15 bases between. The CDR3 has 15 residues. Germline CDR1 reads SEHNR; CDR2 reads FQNEAQ (reference sequence). The CDR3 sequence: CASSLASIGTSGYTF. The CDR3 region has the DNA TGTGCCAGCAGCTTAGCGTCGATTGGGACTAGTGGCTACACCTTC.

The chain employs TRBV10-1 and TRBJ2-5; 10 bases are a match to TRBD2. CDR3 size: 18 residues. Germline trimming cut 0 bases from V and 2 bases from J; bases unmatched to any gene: 9. Germline CDR1 is WNHNN and CDR2 is SYGVQD (reference sequence). DNA for the CDR3: TGCGCCAGCAGTGAGTCGAGTAGTAGCGGGGGGTCTCAAGAGACCCAGTACTTC. Translating it yields CASSESSSSGGSQETQYF.